This T cell receptor beta chain was identified in a study of cytomegalovirus exposure and HLA in healthy donors. On the study more broadly: Of all 370 or so donors who were genotyped, 70% to 85% belonged to the Caucasian-associated ancestry cluster.

The CDR3 extends over 15 amino acids. Between the trimmed V and J ends, which lost 4 bases and 4 bases, there was a span of 17 bases. Per the germline V gene, CDR1 is KGHSH and CDR2 is LQKENI. It was with 60 Vbeta and 13 Jbeta primers that the PCR ran. Profiling relied on immunoSEQ multiplex PCR, and the TCRdb table lists in-frame clones only, not all of them. The sample carries around 100,000 clones, about 71% recorded once. V usage is TRBV18 and J usage is TRBJ2-7, with D possibly matching TRBD2 (6 bases). The clonotype was recovered from a woman between 50 and 59 years old in good health and CMV-seronegative. The specimen was PBMCs. The CDR3 loop reads CASSQSSGLGYEQYF. The CDR3 DNA reads TGTGCCAGCTCACAATCCTCGGGACTTGGGTACGAGCAGTACTTC. Complete variable domain (other parts from reference TRBV18 and TRBJ2-7): NAGVMQNPRHLVRRRGQEARLRCSPMKGHSHVYWYRQLPEEGLKFMVYLQKENIIDESGMPKERFSAEFPKEGPSILRIQQVVRGDSAAYFCASSQSSGLGYEQYFGPGTRLTVT.